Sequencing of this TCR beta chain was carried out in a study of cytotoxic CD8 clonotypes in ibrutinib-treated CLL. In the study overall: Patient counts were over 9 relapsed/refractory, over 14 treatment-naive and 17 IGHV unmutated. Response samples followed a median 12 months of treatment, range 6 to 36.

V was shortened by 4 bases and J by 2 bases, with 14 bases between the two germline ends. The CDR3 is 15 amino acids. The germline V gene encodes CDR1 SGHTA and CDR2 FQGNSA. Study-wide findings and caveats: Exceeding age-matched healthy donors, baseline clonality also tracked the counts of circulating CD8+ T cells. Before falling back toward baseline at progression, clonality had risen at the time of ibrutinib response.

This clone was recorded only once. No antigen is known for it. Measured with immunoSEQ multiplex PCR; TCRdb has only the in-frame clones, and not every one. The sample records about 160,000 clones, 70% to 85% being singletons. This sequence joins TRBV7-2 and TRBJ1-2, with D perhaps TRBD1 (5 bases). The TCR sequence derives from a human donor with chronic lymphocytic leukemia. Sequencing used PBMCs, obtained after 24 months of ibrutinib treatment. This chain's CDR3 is CASSSPGVGNYGYTF. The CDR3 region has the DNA TGTGCCAGCAGCTCGCCGGGGGTTGGGAACTATGGCTACACCTTC.